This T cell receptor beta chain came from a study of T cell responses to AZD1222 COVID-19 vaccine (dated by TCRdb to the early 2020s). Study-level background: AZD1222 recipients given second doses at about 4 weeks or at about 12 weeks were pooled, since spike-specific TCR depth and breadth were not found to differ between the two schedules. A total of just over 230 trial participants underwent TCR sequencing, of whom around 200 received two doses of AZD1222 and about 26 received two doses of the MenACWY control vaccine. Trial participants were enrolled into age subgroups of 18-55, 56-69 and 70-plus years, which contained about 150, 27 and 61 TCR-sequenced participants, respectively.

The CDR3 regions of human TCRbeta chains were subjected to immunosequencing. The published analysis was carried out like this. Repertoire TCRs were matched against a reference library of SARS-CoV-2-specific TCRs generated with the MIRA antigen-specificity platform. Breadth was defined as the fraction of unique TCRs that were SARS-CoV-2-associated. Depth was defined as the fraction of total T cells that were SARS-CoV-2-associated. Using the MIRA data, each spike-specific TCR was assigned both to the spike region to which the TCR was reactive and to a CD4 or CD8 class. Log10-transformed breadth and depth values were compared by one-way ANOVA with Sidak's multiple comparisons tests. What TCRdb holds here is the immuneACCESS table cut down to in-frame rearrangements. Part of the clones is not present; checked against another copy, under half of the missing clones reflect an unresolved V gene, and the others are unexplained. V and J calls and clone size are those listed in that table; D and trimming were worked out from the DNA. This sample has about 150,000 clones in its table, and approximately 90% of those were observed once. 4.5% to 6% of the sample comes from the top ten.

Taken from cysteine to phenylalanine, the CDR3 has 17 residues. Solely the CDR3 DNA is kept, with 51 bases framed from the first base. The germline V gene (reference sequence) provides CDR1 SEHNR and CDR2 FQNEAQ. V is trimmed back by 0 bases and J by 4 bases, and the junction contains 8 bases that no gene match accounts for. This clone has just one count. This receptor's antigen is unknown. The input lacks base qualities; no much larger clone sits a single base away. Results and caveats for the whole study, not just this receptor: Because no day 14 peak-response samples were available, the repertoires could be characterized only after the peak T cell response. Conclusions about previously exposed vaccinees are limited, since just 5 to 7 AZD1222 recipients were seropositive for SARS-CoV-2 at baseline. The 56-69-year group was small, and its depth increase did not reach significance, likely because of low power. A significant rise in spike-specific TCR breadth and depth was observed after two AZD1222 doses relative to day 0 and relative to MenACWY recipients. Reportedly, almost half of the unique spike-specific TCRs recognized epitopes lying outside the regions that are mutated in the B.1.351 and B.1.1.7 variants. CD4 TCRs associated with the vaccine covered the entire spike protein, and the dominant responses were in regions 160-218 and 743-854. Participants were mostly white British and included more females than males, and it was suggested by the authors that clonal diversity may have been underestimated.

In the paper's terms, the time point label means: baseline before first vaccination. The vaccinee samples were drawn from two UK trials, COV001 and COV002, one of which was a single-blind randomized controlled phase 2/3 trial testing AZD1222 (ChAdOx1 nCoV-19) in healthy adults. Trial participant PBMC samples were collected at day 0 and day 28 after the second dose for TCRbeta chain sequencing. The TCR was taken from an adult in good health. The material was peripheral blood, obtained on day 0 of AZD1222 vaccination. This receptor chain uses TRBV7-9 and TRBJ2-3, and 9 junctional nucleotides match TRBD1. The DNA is TGTGCCAGCAGCTTAGCCGAGGGACAGGGTGGTGCAGATACGCAGTATTTT. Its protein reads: CASSLAEGQGGADTQYF.